This T cell receptor beta chain was identified in a study of shared clonotypes between healthy human individuals. General observations from the study: Generation probabilities were higher for clonotypes shared across all four sorted-subset donors than for unshared ones. Sharing across four donors was seen in around 5% of naive CD4 clonotypes.

Caucasian adults residing in Nashville, Tennessee made up all the donors. V was clipped by 3 bases and J by 7 bases; unmatched bases: 6. CDR3 length equals 15 residues. Germline V gives CDR1 KGHSH, CDR2 LQKENI. This clone appeared once. The antigen remains unidentified. The assay was immunoSEQ multiplex PCR, and TCRdb's table has in-frame clones only and misses some. The profile shows over a million clones, roughly 96% of them singletons. This chain joins TRBV18 and TRBJ2-1; TRBD1 matches 10 bases. This TCR came from a man aged 25-45 years in good health. The specimen was naive CD4+ T cells sorted from blood. Subset specified: CD45RA+ positively selected. The CDR3 region has the DNA TGTGCCAGCTCACCTGGGACAGGGGTGTGGAATGAGCAGTTCTTC. Amino acid sequence: CASSPGTGVWNEQFF.